This T cell receptor (beta chain) appears in the sequencing data of a study of T cell clonotyping in hematopoietic cell transplantation. Clones were read by immunoSEQ multiplex PCR, and TCRdb kept only the in-frame ones, dropping some. The table shows roughly 28,000 clones, with roughly 91% occurring only once. Germline V gene data show CDR1 as SNHLY and CDR2 as FYNNEI. V shed 6 bases and J shed 8 bases, with 11 bases lying between them. This CDR3 region has 12 residues. Time point reported: recipient sample about 28 days before transplant, after cytoreduction. Recipients were bled about 28 days pretransplant and at posttransplant days 30, 100, 180.

The receptor's source is a man aged 50 to 60 with acute myeloid leukemia. Some clones in this sample may be carry-over from other donors' samples. Sequenced material: peripheral blood mononuclear cells, taken before stem cell transplant. The rearrangement links TRBV2 to TRBJ2-1; D is possibly TRBD1 (5 bases). This chain's CDR3 is CASRDQGYEQFF. CDR3 nucleotide sequence: TGTGCCAGCAGAGACCAGGGATATGAGCAGTTCTTC.